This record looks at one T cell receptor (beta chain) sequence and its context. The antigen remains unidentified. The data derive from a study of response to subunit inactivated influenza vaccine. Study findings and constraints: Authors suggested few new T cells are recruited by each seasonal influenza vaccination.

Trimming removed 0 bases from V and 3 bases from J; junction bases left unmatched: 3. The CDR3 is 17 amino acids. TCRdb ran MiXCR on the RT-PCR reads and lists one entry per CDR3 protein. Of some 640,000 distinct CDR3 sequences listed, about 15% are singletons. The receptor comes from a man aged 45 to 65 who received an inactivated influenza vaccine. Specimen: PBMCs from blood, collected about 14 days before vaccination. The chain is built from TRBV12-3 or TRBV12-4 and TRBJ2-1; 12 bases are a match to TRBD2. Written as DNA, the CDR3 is TGTGCCAGCAGTTTAGCGGGGACTAGCGGGTACTACAATGAGCAGTTCTTC. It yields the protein CASSLAGTSGYYNEQFF.